This record covers a single T cell receptor beta chain. Its target is not known. The junction shows a germline mismatch at one end, possibly a read error. The data stem from a study of Graves' ophthalmopathy and Graves' hyperthyroidism. Study background: Hyperthyroidism is called stable when no ophthalmopathy develops within 18 months of follow-up. Findings and caveats of the study: Among thyroid clonotypes expanded above 0.001 frequency, most also appeared in blood.

Ages of hyperthyroidism patients ran from 18 to 65, and their diagnoses were new, under 2 months' duration. Patients were excluded if they had other autoimmune diseases or uncontrolled infections, and likewise if pregnancy or lactation applied. Researchers took RNA transcripts and amplified TCR beta CDR3 regions from them. HTBI-primed RT-PCR formed the first round, and a multiplex PCR formed the second. In TCRdb, the multiplex PCR reads were re-called with MiXCR into one record per CDR3 protein. The profile shows around 1,000,000 distinct CDR3 sequences, about 40% of them singletons. The CDR3 has 16 residues. Germline CDR1 is WSHSY and CDR2 is SAAADI.

The source is an adult man with Graves' hyperthyroidism. J is TRBJ2-7 and V is TRBV10-2, with 11 bases matching TRBD2. The sample taken for sequencing was peripheral blood or thyroid tissue (not recorded which). The CDR3 loop reads CASSENLAGGVYGQHF. CDR3 bases: TGCGCCAGCAGTGAGAATCTAGCGGGGGGCGTCTACGGGCAGCACTTC.